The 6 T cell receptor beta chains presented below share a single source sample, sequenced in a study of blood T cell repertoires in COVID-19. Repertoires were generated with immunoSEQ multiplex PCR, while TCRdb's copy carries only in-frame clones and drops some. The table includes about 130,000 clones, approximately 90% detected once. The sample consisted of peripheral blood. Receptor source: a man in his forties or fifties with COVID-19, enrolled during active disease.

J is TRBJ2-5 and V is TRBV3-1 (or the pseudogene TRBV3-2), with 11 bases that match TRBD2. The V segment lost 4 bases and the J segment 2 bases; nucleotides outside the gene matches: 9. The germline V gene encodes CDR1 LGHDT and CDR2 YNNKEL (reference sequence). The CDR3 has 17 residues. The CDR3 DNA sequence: TGTGCCAGCAGCCTAGAGACGGGACTAGCGGCGCAAGAGACCCAGTACTTC. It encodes CASSLETGLAAQETQYF.

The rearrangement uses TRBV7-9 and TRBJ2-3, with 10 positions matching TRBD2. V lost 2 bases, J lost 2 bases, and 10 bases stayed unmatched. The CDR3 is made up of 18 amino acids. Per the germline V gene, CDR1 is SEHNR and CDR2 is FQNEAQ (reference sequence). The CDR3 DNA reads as TGTGCCAGCAGCTTAACGTCTAGCGGGAGAGGAAACACAGATACGCAGTATTTT. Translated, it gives CASSLTSSGRGNTDTQYF.

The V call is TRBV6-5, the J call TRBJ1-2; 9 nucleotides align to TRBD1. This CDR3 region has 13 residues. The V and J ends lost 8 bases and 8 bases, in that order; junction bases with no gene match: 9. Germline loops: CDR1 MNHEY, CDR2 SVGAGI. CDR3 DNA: TGTGCCAGCGCTCCACGAGACAGGGGGGGCTACACCTTC. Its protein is CASAPRDRGGYTF.

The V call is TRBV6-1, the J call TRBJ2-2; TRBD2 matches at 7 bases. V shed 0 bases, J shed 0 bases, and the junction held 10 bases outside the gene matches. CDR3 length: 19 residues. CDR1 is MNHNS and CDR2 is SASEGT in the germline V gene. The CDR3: CASSEAARVAGTNTGELFF. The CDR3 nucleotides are TGTGCCAGCAGTGAAGCAGCTCGGGTAGCGGGCACGAACACCGGGGAGCTGTTTTTT.

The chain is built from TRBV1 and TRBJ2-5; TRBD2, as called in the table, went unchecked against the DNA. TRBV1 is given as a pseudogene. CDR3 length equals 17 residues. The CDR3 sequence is CTSSQDRERAHQETQYF. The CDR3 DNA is TGCACCAGCAGCCAAGACCGGGAGCGGGCACACCAAGAGACCCAGTACTTC.

This CDR3 is CASSQGRYEQYF. The CDR3 DNA sequence: TGTGCCAGCAGCCAGGGGCGCTACGAGCAGTACTTC. This rearrangement joins TRBV28 to TRBJ2-7, with D possibly being TRBD1 (6 bases). This CDR3 spans 12 amino acids. Trimming stripped 6 bases from V and 3 bases from J, with 9 bases between. CDR1 is MDHEN and CDR2 is SYDVKM in the germline V gene.